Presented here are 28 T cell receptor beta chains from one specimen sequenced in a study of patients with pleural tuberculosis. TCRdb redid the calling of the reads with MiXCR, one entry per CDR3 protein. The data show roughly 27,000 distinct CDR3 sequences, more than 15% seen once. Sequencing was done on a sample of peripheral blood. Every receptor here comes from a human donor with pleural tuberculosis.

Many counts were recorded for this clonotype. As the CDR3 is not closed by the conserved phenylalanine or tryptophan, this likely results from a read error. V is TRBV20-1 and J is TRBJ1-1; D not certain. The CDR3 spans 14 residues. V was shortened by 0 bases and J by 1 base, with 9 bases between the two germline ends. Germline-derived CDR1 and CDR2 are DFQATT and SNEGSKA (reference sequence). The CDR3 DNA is TGCAGTGCTAGAGAACCGTTGAGGAACACTGAAGCTTTCCTT. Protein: CSAREPLRNTEAFL.

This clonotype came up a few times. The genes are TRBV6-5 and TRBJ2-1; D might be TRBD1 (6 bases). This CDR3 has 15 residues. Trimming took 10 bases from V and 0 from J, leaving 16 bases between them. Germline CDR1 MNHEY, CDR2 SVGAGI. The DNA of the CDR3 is TGTGCCACCCTCCGACAGGCCTTCTCCTACAATGAGCAGTTCTTC. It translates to CATLRQAFSYNEQFF.

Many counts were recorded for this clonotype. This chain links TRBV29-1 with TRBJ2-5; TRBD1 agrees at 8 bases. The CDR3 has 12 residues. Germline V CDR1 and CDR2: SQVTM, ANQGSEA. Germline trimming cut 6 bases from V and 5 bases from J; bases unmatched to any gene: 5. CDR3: CSVTGVEETQYF. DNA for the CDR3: TGCAGCGTGACAGGGGTGGAGGAGACCCAGTACTTC.

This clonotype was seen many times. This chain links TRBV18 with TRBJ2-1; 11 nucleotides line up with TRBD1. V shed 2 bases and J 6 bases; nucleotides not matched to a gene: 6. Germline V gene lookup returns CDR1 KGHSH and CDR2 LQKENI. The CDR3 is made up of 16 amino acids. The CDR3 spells CASSPAGTGGPNEQFF. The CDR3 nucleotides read TGTGCCAGCTCACCAGCCGGGACAGGGGGGCCCAATGAGCAGTTCTTC.

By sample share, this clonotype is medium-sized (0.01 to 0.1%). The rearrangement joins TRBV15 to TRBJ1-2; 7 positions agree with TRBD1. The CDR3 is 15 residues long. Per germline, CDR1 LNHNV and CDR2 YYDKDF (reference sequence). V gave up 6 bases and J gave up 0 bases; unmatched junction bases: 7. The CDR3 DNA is TGTGCCACCAGTCATGGGACAGCTGCTAACTATGGCTACACCTTC. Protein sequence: CATSHGTAANYGYTF.

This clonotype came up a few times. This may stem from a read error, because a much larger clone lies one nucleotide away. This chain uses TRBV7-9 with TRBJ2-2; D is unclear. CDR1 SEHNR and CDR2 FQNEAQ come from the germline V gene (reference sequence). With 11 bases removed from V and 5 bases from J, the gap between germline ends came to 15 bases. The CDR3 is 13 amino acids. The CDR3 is CACQAAETGELFF. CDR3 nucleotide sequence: TGTGCCTGCCAGGCGGCTGAGACCGGGGAGCTGTTTTTT.

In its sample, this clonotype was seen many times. CDR3 sequence: CASSSSGTGTGNTIYF. The CDR3, as DNA: TGTGCCAGCAGTTCCTCCGGGACAGGGACGGGAAACACCATATATTTT. This chain uses TRBV12-3 or TRBV12-4 with TRBJ1-3; 9 nucleotides align to TRBD1. V was pared by 4 bases and J by 4 bases, with 8 bases of the junction left unmatched. The CDR3 has 16 residues.

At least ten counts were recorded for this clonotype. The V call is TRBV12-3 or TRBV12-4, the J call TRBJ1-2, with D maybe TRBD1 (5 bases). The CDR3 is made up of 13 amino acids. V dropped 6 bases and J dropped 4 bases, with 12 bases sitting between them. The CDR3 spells CASSKPGTYGYTF. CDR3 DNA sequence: TGTGCCAGCAGCAAACCAGGGACCTATGGCTACACCTTC.

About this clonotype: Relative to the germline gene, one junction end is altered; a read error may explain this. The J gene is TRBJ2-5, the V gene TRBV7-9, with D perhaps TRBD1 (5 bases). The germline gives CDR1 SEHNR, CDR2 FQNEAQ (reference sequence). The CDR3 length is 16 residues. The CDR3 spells CAISLVLGQRQETQYF. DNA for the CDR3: TGTGCCATCAGCTTAGTCCTGGGGCAGCGACAAGAGACCCAGTACTTC.

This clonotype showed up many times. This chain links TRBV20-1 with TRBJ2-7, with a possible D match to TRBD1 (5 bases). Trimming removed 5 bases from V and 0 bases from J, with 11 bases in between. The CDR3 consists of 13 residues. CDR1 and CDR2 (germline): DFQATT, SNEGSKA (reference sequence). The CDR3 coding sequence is TGCAGTGCTCCTGGACACCTCTCCTACGAGCAGTACTTC. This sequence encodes CSAPGHLSYEQYF.

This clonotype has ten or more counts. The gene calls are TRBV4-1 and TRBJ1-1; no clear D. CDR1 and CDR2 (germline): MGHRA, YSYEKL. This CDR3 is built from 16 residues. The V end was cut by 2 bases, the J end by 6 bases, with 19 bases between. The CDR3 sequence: CASSQLFSPDAAEAFF. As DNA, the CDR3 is TGCGCCAGCAGCCAACTTTTTTCTCCAGACGCCGCTGAAGCTTTCTTT.

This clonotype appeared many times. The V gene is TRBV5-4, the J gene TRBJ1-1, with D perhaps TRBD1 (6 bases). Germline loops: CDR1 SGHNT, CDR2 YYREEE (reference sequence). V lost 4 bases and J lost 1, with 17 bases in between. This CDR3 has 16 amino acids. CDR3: CASSPAGGAGNTEAFF. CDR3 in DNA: TGTGCCAGCAGCCCCGCCGGGGGGGCGGGGAACACTGAAGCTTTCTTT.

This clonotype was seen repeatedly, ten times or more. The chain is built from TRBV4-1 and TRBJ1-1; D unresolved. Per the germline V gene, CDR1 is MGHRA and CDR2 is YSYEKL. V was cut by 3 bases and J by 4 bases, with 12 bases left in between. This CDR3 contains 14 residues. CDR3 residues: CASSHLGLATEAFF. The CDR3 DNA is TGCGCCAGCAGCCATCTTGGGCTGGCCACTGAAGCTTTCTTT.

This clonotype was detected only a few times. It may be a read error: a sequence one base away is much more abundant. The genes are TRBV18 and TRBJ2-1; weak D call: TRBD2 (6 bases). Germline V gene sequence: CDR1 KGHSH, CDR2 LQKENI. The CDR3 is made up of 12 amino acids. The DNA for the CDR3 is TGTGCCAGCTCAAATAGCGGCAATGGGCAGTTCTTC. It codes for CASSNSGNGQFF.

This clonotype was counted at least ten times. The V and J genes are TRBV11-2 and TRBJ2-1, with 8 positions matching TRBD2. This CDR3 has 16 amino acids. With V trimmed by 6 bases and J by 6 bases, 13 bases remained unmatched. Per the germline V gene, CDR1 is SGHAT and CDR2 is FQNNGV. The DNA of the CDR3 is TGTGCCAGCAGACCTTCGGGAGGGAGCGGCGGCAATGAGCAGTTCTTC. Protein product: CASRPSGGSGGNEQFF.

The CDR3 reads CASRFLNTEAFF. DNA for the CDR3: TGTGCCAGCAGGTTTCTGAACACTGAAGCTTTCTTT. The chain joins TRBV28 to TRBJ1-1; D not resolved. Germline V gives CDR1 MDHEN, CDR2 SYDVKM. The V end was cut by 6 bases, the J end by 0 bases, with 5 bases between. The CDR3 sequence is 12 residues long.

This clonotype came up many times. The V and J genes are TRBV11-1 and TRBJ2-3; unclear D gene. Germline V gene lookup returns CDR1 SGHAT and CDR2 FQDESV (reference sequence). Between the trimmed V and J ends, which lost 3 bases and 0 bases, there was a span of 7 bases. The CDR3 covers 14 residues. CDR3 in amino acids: CASSFATSTDTQYF. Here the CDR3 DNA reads TGTGCCAGCAGCTTTGCGACTAGCACAGATACGCAGTATTTT.

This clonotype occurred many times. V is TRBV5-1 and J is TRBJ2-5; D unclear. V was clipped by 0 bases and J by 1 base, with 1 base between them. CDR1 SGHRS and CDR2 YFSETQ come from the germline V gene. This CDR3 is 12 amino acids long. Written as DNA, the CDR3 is TGCGCCAGCAGCTTGGCCCAAGAGACCCAGTACTTC. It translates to CASSLAQETQYF.

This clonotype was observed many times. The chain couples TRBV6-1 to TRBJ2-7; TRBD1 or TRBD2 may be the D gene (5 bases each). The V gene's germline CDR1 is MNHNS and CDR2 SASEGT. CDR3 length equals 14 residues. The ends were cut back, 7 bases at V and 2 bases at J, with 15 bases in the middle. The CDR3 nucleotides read TGTGCCAGCAAGCCGACGGGACGTCCCTACGAGCAGTACTTC. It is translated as CASKPTGRPYEQYF.

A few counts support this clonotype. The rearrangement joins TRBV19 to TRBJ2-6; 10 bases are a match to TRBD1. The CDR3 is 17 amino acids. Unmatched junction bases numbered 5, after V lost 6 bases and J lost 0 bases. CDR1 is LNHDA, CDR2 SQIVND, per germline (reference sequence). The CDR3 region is CASRETGGGSGANVLTF. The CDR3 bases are TGTGCCAGTAGGGAGACAGGGGGCGGCTCTGGGGCCAACGTCCTGACTTTC.

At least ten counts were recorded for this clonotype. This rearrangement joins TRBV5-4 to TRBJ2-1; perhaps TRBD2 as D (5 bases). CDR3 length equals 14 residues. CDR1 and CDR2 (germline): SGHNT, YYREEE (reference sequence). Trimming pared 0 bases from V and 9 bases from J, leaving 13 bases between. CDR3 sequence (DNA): TGTGCCAGCAGCTTGGGCTTCGGGATGGGTGAGCAGTTCTTC. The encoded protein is CASSLGFGMGEQFF.

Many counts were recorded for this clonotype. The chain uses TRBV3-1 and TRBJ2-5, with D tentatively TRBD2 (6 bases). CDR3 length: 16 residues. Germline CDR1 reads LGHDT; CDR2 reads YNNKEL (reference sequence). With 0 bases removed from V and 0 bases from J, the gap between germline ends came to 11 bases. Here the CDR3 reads CASSQDLGGYQETQYF. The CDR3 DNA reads TGTGCCAGCAGCCAAGATCTTGGGGGGTACCAAGAGACCCAGTACTTC.

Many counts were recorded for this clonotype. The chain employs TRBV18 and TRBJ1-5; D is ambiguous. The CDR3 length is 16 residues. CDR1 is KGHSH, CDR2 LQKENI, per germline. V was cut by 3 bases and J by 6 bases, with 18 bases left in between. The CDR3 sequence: CASSPRTVSGSQPQHF. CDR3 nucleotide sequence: TGTGCCAGCTCACCCAGGACGGTCTCGGGAAGTCAGCCCCAGCATTTT. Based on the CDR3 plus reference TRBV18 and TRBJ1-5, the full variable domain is NAGVMQNPRHLVRRRGQEARLRCSPMKGHSHVYWYRQLPEEGLKFMVYLQKENIIDESGMPKERFSAEFPKEGPSILRIQQVVRGDSAAYFCASSPRTVSGSQPQHFGDGTRLSIL.

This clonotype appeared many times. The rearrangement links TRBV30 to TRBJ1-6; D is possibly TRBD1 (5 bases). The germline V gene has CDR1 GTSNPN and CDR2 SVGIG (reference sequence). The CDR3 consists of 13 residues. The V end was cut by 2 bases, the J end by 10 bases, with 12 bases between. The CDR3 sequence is CAWSNRQNSPLHF. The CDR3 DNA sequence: TGTGCCTGGAGTAACCGACAGAACTCACCCCTCCACTTT.

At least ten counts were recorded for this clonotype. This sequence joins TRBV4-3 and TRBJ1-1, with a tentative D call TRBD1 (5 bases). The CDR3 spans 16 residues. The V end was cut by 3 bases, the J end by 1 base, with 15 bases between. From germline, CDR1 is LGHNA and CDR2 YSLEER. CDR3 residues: CASSHYDFGGNTEAFF. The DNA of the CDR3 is TGCGCCAGCAGCCACTACGACTTTGGGGGGAACACTGAAGCTTTCTTT.

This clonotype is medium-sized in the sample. CDR3 DNA: TGTGCCAGCAGTAAAATTGAAGCTTTCTTT. Translated: CASSKIEAFF. The genes are TRBV28 and TRBJ1-1; D is unresolved. CDR3 length equals 10 residues. Germline CDR1 is MDHEN and CDR2 is SYDVKM. V was pared by 5 bases and J by 7 bases, with 5 bases between.

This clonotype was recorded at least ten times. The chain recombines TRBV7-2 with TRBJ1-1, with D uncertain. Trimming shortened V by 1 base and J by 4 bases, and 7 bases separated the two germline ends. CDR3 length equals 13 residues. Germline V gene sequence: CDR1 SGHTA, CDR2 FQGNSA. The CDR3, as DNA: TGTGCCAGCAGCTTAGTTCATGGCACTGAAGCTTTCTTT. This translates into CASSLVHGTEAFF.

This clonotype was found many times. The CDR3 spells CSVRTSGRSDTQYF. The CDR3 bases are TGCAGCGTCCGGACTAGCGGGAGATCAGATACGCAGTATTTT. This rearrangement joins TRBV29-1 to TRBJ2-3, with TRBD2 identical over 13 bases. There are 14 residues in the CDR3. Trimming removed 6 bases from V and 4 bases from J; junction bases left unmatched: 4. Germline V lookup: CDR1 SQVTM, CDR2 ANQGSEA.